This entry is about one T cell receptor (beta chain). Its antigen is unknown. Base qualities are not recorded, but no much larger clone differs from it by a single base. This entry comes from a study of beta chain features in type 1 diabetes (dated by TCRdb to the late 2010s). As for the study more broadly: No differences in mean age, gender distribution, total cell number or subset yield were found between patients and healthy donors. Naive and central memory subsets were obtained from all 30 or so donors, but regulatory and stem cell-like memory subsets were isolated from only 8 patients and roughly eight healthy donors. In the study, recently diagnosed type 1 diabetes patients and matched healthy donors were compared on the TCRB repertoires of their sorted circulating CD4+ T cell subsets. A total of roughly 99 million sorted cells were examined across all samples, and the number of cells per subset was strongly correlated with RNA yield.

V lost 4 bases and J lost 2 bases, and the count of bases not matched to a germline gene is 5. CDR1 is given as SQVTM and CDR2 as ANQGSEA, both from the germline V gene. From the cysteine through the phenylalanine, the CDR3 covers 14 amino acids. Solely the CDR3 DNA is kept, with 42 bases framed from the first base. Each donor gave one peripheral blood draw, averaging roughly 120 mL, which was collected into heparinised tubes. A BD FACSAria II and a panel including CD45RO, CCR7, CD25, CD127, CD95 and CD27 were used to sort naive, central memory, regulatory and stem cell-like memory CD4+ T cells. Purity was above 95% for every sorted population. PBMCs were isolated right away by Lymphoprep density gradient centrifugation and were stained directly, without culture. So that batch effects would be minimized, each experiment stained and sorted samples in pairs, pairing one healthy donor with one patient.

The High Capacity cDNA Reverse Transcription Kit was used to reverse transcribe all of the isolated RNA, meaning that expressed TCRB transcripts were what got sequenced. Deep immunoSEQ sequencing was performed on naive, central memory and regulatory T cell samples, with an average of around 3.4 million total reads per sample. Sorted cells were lysed in RLT buffer and RNA was extracted with DNase-treated RNeasy Micro or Mini kits, depending on cell number. To prevent cross-contamination, each cell subset was processed individually, whereas patient and healthy donor samples were processed jointly. The immunoSEQ multiplex PCR was used to amplify TCRB sequences from cDNA, generating 87-bp fragments that spanned the CDR3 region. Sequencing of the amplicons was done on the Illumina HiSeq platform. The study's own analysis went as follows. Synthetic template baselines were used to correct PCR bias computationally, reads within Hamming distance 2 were collapsed, and singletons that could not be merged were discarded. Reads were aligned against IMGT so that V, D and J genes, CDR3 length and insertions or deletions at six rearrangement sites could be assigned. Within each subset, clonotype counts were normalized to sorted cell number, after which true diversity and Gini coefficients were computed with the tcR R package. The overlap coefficient, calculated on TCRB nucleotide sequences, was used to measure repertoire sharing. As a proxy for the pre-selection repertoire, out-of-frame TCRB sequences from naive cells were analyzed. TCRdb carries this immuneACCESS record with in-frame sequences only. Its versions omit some clonotypes, under half of them owing to an unresolved V gene in the studies checked, with the rest unexplained. That table is the source of V, J and clone size, and D and trimming were worked out from the DNA. Recorded for this sample are hundreds of thousands of clones; more than 13% of them occurred a single time. 0.035% to 0.04% of the sample belongs to the ten largest clones.

Paper-wide results and their limitations: Type 1 diabetes patients showed a moderate but significant shortening of TCRB CDR3 length in all four CD4+ subsets. HLA sub-analyses involved small numbers of individuals, so any influence of HLA type on TCRB rearrangement remained unresolved. PCR may preferentially amplify shorter templates, but because patient and control samples were amplified and corrected together, any resulting skew would affect both groups equally. The naive, central memory and regulatory TCRB repertoires appeared to resemble one another more closely among patients than among healthy donors. At VDJ recombination sites, type 1 diabetes patients had fewer insertions and more deleted nucleotides, which implies abnormalities in thymic rearrangement. Because cDNA was sequenced instead of genomic DNA, activated cells with high expression could be over-represented, although the groups did not differ in activation or CD3 levels.

The chain employs TRBV29-1 and TRBJ1-1; 9 bases in the middle match TRBD1. Sequenced sample: naive CD4+ T cells from blood. The cell subset or site label, read with the paper, signifies: true naive CD4+ T cells. This receptor was taken from a man in his late teens or twenties with type 1 diabetes. The CDR3 is CSVASTGGNTEAFF. Read as DNA, the sequence is TGCAGCGTTGCCTCGACAGGGGGAAACACTGAAGCTTTCTTT.